This TCR beta chain was recovered during a study of blood T cell repertoires in COVID-19. In the study overall: The origin of the acute and convalescent COVID-19 samples was the United States, Italy and Spain. PBMCs, B-cell-depleted T cells, or T cells provided the cDNA or gDNA that made up the material.

In the authors' workflow: The assay estimated nucleated cells by amplifying reference gene primers. Assay used: immunoSEQ multiplex PCR; TCRdb lists only in-frame clones, some missing. V, J and clone size derive from that table, while D and trimming were established from the DNA sequence. The sample carries 280,000 or so clones, 86% recorded once. The CDR3 spans 11 residues. Trimming stripped 6 bases from V and 8 bases from J, with 10 bases between. Germline V lookup: CDR1 LGHDT, CDR2 YNNKEL (reference sequence). This clone was seen a few times. The receptor was isolated from a woman aged 25 to 39 who had recovered from COVID-19. The chain couples TRBV3-1 (or the pseudogene TRBV3-2) to TRBJ1-1, with a tentative D call TRBD1 (6 bases). Sequenced material: peripheral blood. In DNA form, the CDR3 reads TGTGCCAGCAGGTCCGGGACAGAAGCTTTCTTT. As protein: CASRSGTEAFF.